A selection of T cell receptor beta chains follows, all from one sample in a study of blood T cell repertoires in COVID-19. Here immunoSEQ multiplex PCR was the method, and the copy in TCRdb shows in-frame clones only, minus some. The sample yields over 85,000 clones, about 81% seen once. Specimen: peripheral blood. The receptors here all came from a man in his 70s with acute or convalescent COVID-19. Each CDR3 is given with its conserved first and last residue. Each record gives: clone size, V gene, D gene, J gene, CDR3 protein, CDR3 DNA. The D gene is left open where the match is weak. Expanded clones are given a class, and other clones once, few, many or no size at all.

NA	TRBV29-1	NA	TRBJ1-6	CSVSEQNNSPLHF	TGCAGCGTTTCGGAACAGAATAATTCACCCCTCCACTTT
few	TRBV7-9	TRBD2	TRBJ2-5	CASTPGLAGFGQETQYF	TGTGCCAGCACCCCGGGACTAGCGGGTTTTGGCCAAGAGACCCAGTACTTC
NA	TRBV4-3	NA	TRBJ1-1	CASSQHRVGATEAFF	TGCGCCAGCAGCCAGCACAGGGTTGGGGCCACTGAAGCTTTCTTT
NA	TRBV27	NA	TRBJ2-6	CASSLFSSSGANVLTF	TGTGCCAGCAGTTTATTTTCCAGCTCTGGGGCCAACGTCCTGACTTTC
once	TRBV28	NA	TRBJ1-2	CASSFGGRRIGYTF	TGTGCCAGCAGTTTCGGCGGCCGTCGGATAGGCTACACCTTC
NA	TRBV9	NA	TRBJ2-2	CASSLGAGNTGELFF	TGTGCCAGCAGCTTGGGAGCGGGTAACACCGGGGAGCTGTTTTTT
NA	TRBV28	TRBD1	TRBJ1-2	CASLTAGGAGYTF	TGTGCCAGCCTAACCGCAGGGGGCGCGGGCTACACCTTC
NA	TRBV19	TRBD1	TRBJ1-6	CASSPRAGTGSPLHF	TGTGCCAGTAGTCCCCGAGCAGGGACAGGATCACCCCTCCACTTT
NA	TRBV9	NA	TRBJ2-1	CATQPHENNEQFF	TGTGCCACCCAACCCCACGAGAACAATGAGCAGTTCTTC
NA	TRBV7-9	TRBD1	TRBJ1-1	CASSTRVPGQGRATEAFF	TGTGCCAGCAGTACTCGCGTCCCGGGACAGGGTAGGGCGACTGAAGCTTTCTTT
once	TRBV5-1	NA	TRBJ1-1	CASSLRGTEAFF	TGCGCCAGCAGCTTGAGAGGGACTGAAGCTTTCTTT
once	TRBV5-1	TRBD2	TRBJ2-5	CASTPRGLAEAWETQYF	TGCGCCAGCACCCCCCGAGGACTAGCGGAGGCCTGGGAGACCCAGTACTTC
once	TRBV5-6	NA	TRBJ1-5	CASSSGHLSNQPQHF	TGTGCCAGCAGCTCGGGACACCTTAGCAATCAGCCCCAGCATTTT
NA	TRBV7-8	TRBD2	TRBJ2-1	CASSYIAGGIGGYNEQFF	TGTGCCAGCAGCTATATAGCGGGAGGAATAGGGGGCTACAATGAGCAGTTCTTC
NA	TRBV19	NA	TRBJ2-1	CASSMEASYNEQFF	TGTGCCAGTAGTATGGAGGCCTCCTACAATGAGCAGTTCTTC
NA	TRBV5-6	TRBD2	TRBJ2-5	CASSVVGLAGAETQYF	TGTGCCAGCAGCGTAGTGGGACTAGCGGGAGCGGAGACCCAGTACTTC
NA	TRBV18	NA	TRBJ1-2	CASSQMLSANYGYTF	TGTGCCAGCTCGCAGATGCTGTCAGCTAACTATGGCTACACCTTC
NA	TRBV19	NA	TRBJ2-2	CASSILVQGWNTGELFF	TGTGCCAGTAGTATATTGGTGCAGGGTTGGAACACCGGGGAGCTGTTTTTT
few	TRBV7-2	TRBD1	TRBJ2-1	CASSSPDRGSGNEQFF	TGTGCCAGCAGCTCACCCGACAGGGGTAGTGGCAATGAGCAGTTCTTC
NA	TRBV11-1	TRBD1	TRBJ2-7	CASSKRQGSGYEQYF	TGTGCCAGCAGCAAACGACAGGGGTCCGGTTACGAGCAGTACTTC
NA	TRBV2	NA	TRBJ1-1	CASSLQGSANTEAFF	TGTGCCAGCAGCCTCCAGGGGTCGGCGAACACTGAAGCTTTCTTT
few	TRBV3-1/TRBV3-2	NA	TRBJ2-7	CASSQGLAESYEQYF	TGTGCCAGCAGCCAAGGATTAGCGGAGTCCTACGAGCAGTACTTC
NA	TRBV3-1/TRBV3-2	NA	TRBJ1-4	CASSQDANNEKLFF	TGTGCCAGCAGCCAAGATGCGAATAATGAAAAACTGTTTTTT
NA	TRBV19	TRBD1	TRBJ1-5	CASIPAGGWNQPQHF	TGTGCCAGTATCCCTGCAGGGGGTTGGAATCAGCCCCAGCATTTT
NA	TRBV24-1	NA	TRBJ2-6	CATSDSQGANVLTF	TGTGCCACCAGTGATTCCCAGGGGGCCAACGTCCTGACTTTC
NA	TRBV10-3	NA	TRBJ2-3	CAISAREVSTDTQYF	TGTGCCATCAGTGCGAGGGAGGTTAGCACAGATACGCAGTATTTT
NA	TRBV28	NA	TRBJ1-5	CASSLSRDQPQHF	TGTGCCAGCAGTTTATCCAGGGATCAGCCCCAGCATTTT
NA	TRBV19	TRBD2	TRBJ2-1	CASSDPAGGLDNEQFF	TGTGCCAGTAGTGACCCTGCGGGGGGGTTGGACAATGAGCAGTTCTTC
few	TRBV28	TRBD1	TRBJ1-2	CASSPGQNLPTF	TGTGCCAGCAGTCCGGGACAGAACCTACCTACCTTC
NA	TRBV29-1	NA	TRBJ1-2	CSVEGGPGRPNYGYTF	TGCAGCGTTGAGGGCGGGCCCGGCAGACCTAACTATGGCTACACCTTC
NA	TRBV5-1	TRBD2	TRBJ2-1	CASSLVGTSGTYNEQFF	TGCGCCAGCAGCTTGGTTGGGACTAGCGGGACCTACAATGAGCAGTTCTTC
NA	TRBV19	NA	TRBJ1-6	CASRRIGEESVGSPLHF	TGTGCCAGTAGGAGGATCGGTGAGGAATCGGTCGGTTCACCCCTCCACTTT
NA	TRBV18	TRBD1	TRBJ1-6	CASSPRQGDSPLHF	TGTGCCAGCTCACCAAGACAGGGAGATTCACCCCTCCACTTT
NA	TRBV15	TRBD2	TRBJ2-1	CATSRKKRAEGLAGDGGSYNEQFF	TGTGCCACCAGCAGAAAGAAGAGGGCGGAAGGACTAGCGGGAGATGGGGGCTCCTACAATGAGCAGTTCTTC
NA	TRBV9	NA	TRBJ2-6	CASSVDGGLGGANVLTF	TGTGCCAGCAGCGTAGACGGAGGGCTAGGTGGGGCCAACGTCCTGACTTTC
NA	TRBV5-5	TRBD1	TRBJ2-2	CASSGVRTGGNLGTGELFF	TGTGCCAGCAGCGGAGTACGGACAGGGGGCAATTTGGGCACCGGGGAGCTGTTTTTT